The 31 T cell receptor beta chains below come from one sample, sequenced in a study of OX40 agonist ivuxolimab in advanced cancers. Measured with immunoSEQ multiplex PCR; TCRdb has only the in-frame clones, and not every one. This sample has more than 15,000 clones; roughly four fifths occur once, and the top ten carry 3% to 3.5%. The material sequenced was CD4+ or CD8+ T cells sorted from blood, taken in a trial of the OX40 agonist ivuxolimab. The source of these receptors is an adult with an advanced solid tumor such as melanoma, head and neck, liver or kidney cancer.

The count of this clone is one. The chain joins TRBV29-1 to TRBJ2-7, with 11 positions matching TRBD2. Germline assignment: CDR1 SQVTM and CDR2 ANQGSEA. This CDR3 has 14 amino acids. V shed 7 bases and J 2 bases; nucleotides not matched to a gene: 7. DNA of the CDR3: TGCAGCGCGAATAGCGGGAGGGCCCCCTACGAGCAGTACTTC. This encodes CSANSGRAPYEQYF.

V is TRBV5-6 and J is TRBJ1-4; no clear D gene. CDR1 is SGHDT and CDR2 is YYEEEE in the germline V gene. This CDR3 has 13 amino acids. V lost 0 bases to trimming and J lost 7 bases, with 7 bases between them. The CDR3 reads CASSLEPGEKLFF. Here the CDR3 DNA reads TGTGCCAGCAGCTTGGAGCCAGGTGAAAAACTGTTTTTT.

The chain is built from TRBV27 and TRBJ1-1, with a possible D match to TRBD1 (6 bases). CDR3 length: 18 residues. V was trimmed by 3 bases and J by 1 base, leaving 21 bases between them. Germline lookup yields CDR1 MNHEY and CDR2 SMNVEV (reference sequence). The CDR3 here is CASSFTPSGRGANTEAFF. CDR3 in DNA: TGTGCCAGCAGTTTTACACCCTCAGGAAGGGGGGCGAACACTGAAGCTTTCTTT.

The V and J genes are TRBV5-1 and TRBJ2-7; tentative D call: TRBD1 (6 bases). Germline values: CDR1 SGHRS, CDR2 YFSETQ. The CDR3 is 12 residues long. The germline V and J ends were trimmed by 2 bases and 5 bases, with 8 bases remaining between them. Written as DNA, the CDR3 is TGCGCCAGCAGCTTACAGGGTAACGAGCAGTACTTC. Its protein product is CASSLQGNEQYF. The variable domain in full, completed from reference TRBV5-1 and TRBJ2-7, reads KAGVTQTPRYLIKTRGQQVTLSCSPISGHRSVSWYQQTPGQGLQFLFEYFSETQRNKGNFPGRFSGRQFSNSRSEMNVSTLELGDSALYLCASSLQGNEQYFGPGTRLTVT.

This clone was picked up a small number of times. The CDR3 DNA follows: TGTGCCTGGAGTGTACTTAGGGACGGTGAAGCTTTCTTT. Translated: CAWSVLRDGEAFF. The chain couples TRBV30 to TRBJ1-1, with D perhaps matching TRBD1 (5 bases). V lost 0 bases and J 7 bases, leaving 12 bases between the germline ends. Germline V CDR1 and CDR2: GTSNPN, SVGIG (reference sequence). The CDR3 extends over 13 amino acids.

This clone was found a few times. The chain has TRBV7-8 and TRBJ1-1, with 7 bases fitting TRBD1. The CDR3 has 15 amino acids. From germline, CDR1 is SGHVS and CDR2 FQNEAQ. The ends lost 6 bases at V and 4 bases at J; junction bases unmatched: 11. CDR3 nucleotide sequence: TGTGCCAGCAGGCGACAGGGAGAGTTGAGCACTGAAGCTTTCTTT. It codes for CASRRQGELSTEAFF.

The gene calls are TRBV10-2 and TRBJ2-3; TRBD2 matches 7 bases. Trimming at V came to 8 bases and at J to 0 bases, leaving 2 bases not matched to a gene. The germline V gene has CDR1 WSHSY and CDR2 SAAADI. The CDR3 is 13 residues long. The CDR3 is CASRAGSTDTQYF. In DNA form, the CDR3 reads TGCGCCAGCCGAGCGGGGAGCACAGATACGCAGTATTTT.

The sample holds a few counts of this clone. This sequence joins TRBV14 and TRBJ1-1; 7 bases match TRBD1. The CDR3 is made up of 13 amino acids. CDR1 SGHDN and CDR2 FVKESK come from the germline V gene. V shed 0 bases and J 11 bases; nucleotides not matched to a gene: 6. CDR3 sequence reads: CASSQDVVRGAFF. The DNA of the CDR3 is TGTGCCAGCAGCCAAGACGTAGTCAGGGGGGCTTTCTTT.

The chain joins TRBV7-9 to TRBJ1-1; possible D gene TRBD1, 6 bases. The CDR3 extends over 12 amino acids. Germline V gene data show CDR1 as SEHNR and CDR2 as FQNEAQ (reference sequence). V gave up 5 bases and J gave up 11 bases, with 15 bases separating them. CDR3 sequence (DNA): TGTGCCAGCAGCCGTGAACAGGGACCGGCTTTCTTT. This gives the protein CASSREQGPAFF.

V is TRBV2 and J is TRBJ1-1, with D tentatively TRBD1 (6 bases). The CDR3 is made up of 13 amino acids. Trimming took off 7 bases at V and 6 bases at J, with 15 bases between the two ends. Per the germline V gene, CDR1 is SNHLY and CDR2 is FYNNEI. The CDR3 DNA sequence: TGTGCCAGCACCGTACAGGGAATCGCTGAAGCTTTCTTT. Its protein is CASTVQGIAEAFF.

CDR3 DNA: TGTGCCAGCAGTTTACCCTCCGGGACAGGGGTCCACGAGCAGTACTTC. Its translation is CASSLPSGTGVHEQYF. The rearrangement links TRBV28 to TRBJ2-7, with TRBD1 identical over 10 bases. The CDR3 has 16 residues. V gave up 2 bases and J gave up 5 bases; unmatched junction bases: 9. CDR1 and CDR2 (germline): MDHEN, SYDVKM.

In its sample, this clone was seen a few times. This chain uses TRBV28 with TRBJ2-6; the match to TRBD1 covers 12 bases. CDR3 length equals 20 residues. Germline V gene sequence: CDR1 MDHEN, CDR2 SYDVKM. V shed 4 bases and J 0 bases; nucleotides not matched to a gene: 10. CDR3: CASSWPGTGGEISGANVLTF. DNA of the CDR3: TGTGCCAGCAGTTGGCCAGGGACAGGGGGCGAGATCTCTGGGGCCAACGTCCTGACTTTC.

V is TRBV7-2 and J is TRBJ2-4, with TRBD2 matching 12 bases. This CDR3 has 19 amino acids. After removal of 0 bases from V and 8 bases from J, the junction contained 14 bases not matched to a gene. Germline-derived CDR1 and CDR2 are SGHTA and FQGNSA. This chain's CDR3 is CASSLAAGASGRAQDIQYF. The CDR3 DNA sequence: TGTGCCAGCAGCTTAGCCGCGGGAGCTAGCGGGAGGGCCCAGGACATTCAGTACTTC.

This clone was seen more than once but under ten times. The genes are TRBV2 and TRBJ2-1; D is perhaps TRBD1 or TRBD2 (6 bases each). The germline gives CDR1 SNHLY, CDR2 FYNNEI. With 4 bases removed from V and 10 bases from J, the gap between germline ends came to 14 bases. This CDR3 contains 13 residues. The CDR3: CASSGLGGGEQFF. The CDR3, as DNA: TGTGCCAGCAGTGGCCTTGGAGGGGGGGAGCAGTTCTTC.

The chain recombines TRBV4-3 with TRBJ1-2; D may be TRBD1 (6 bases). Germline lookup yields CDR1 LGHNA and CDR2 YSLEER. The CDR3 covers 14 residues. V was shortened by 3 bases and J by 8 bases, with 16 bases between the two germline ends. CDR3 protein: CASSQILEGGGYTF. In DNA form, the CDR3 reads TGCGCCAGCAGCCAGATTCTCGAGGGGGGCGGCTACACCTTC.

V is TRBV9 and J is TRBJ2-6; 7 nucleotides match TRBD1. Germline-derived CDR1 and CDR2 are SGDLS and YYNGEE. CDR3 length equals 17 residues. V shed 5 bases and J 0 bases; nucleotides not matched to a gene: 8. DNA for the CDR3: TGTGCCAGCAGTCCCAGACAGGGAAGCTCTGGGGCCAACGTCCTGACTTTC. Protein: CASSPRQGSSGANVLTF.

This chain uses TRBV27 with TRBJ2-2, with TRBD1 matching 8 bases. J lost 6 bases, V lost 7 bases, and 19 bases had no gene match. In germline, CDR1 is MNHEY, CDR2 SMNVEV (reference sequence). CDR3 size: 18 residues. The CDR3 region is CASKKPQSRDRYAGELFF. Here the CDR3 DNA reads TGTGCCAGCAAAAAACCACAAAGCCGGGACAGGTACGCCGGGGAGCTGTTTTTT.

The chain carries TRBV4-1 and TRBJ2-2; D is ambiguous. Germline V CDR1 and CDR2: MGHRA, YSYEKL. Trimming pared 0 bases from V and 17 bases from J, leaving 19 bases between. The CDR3 has 14 residues. This CDR3 reads CASSQDQVVPCRFF. The CDR3 DNA reads as TGCGCCAGCAGCCAAGATCAGGTAGTGCCCTGTCGCTTTTTT.

V and J are TRBV19 and TRBJ2-3; 11 bases align to TRBD2. Germline CDR1 and CDR2: LNHDA and SQIVND (reference sequence). The CDR3 is made up of 18 amino acids. V lost 0 bases to trimming and J lost 8 bases; unmatched junction nucleotides: 13. The CDR3 loop is CASSIDPGTSGAEPTQYF. CDR3 DNA: TGTGCCAGTAGTATAGACCCCGGGACTAGCGGTGCGGAACCTACGCAGTATTTT.

V gene TRBV18 combines with J gene TRBJ1-4; D possibly corresponds to TRBD1 (5 bases). V was trimmed by 3 bases and J by 7 bases, leaving 18 bases between them. The CDR3 runs 16 residues. Germline CDR1 is KGHSH and CDR2 is LQKENI. Here the CDR3 DNA reads TGTGCCAGCTCACCCAACCGGGGCCCCTGGCGTGAAAAACTGTTTTTT. Translation: CASSPNRGPWREKLFF.

Concerning this clone itself: Because the CDR3 is missing its conserved closing phenylalanine or tryptophan, this is likely a read error. Because the CDR3's place on the DNA is in doubt, the DNA is left out and the CDR3 is given as listed by TCRdb. The chain couples TRBV29-1 to TRBJ1-2; the D call in the table, TRBD1, was not verified against the DNA. Germline V lookup: CDR1 SQVTM, CDR2 ANQGSEA. Ends included, the CDR3 has 9 residues. CDR3 residues: CSVDGQVGL.

This clone was detected only once. This chain connects TRBV7-6 to TRBJ1-3, with a possible D match to TRBD1 (5 bases). CDR3 length equals 14 residues. CDR1 and CDR2 (germline): SGHVS, FNYEAQ. Trimming cost V 2 bases and J 6 bases, with 11 bases left between them. The CDR3, as DNA: TGTGCCAGCAGCTTACAGGGAAGAGAAAACACCATATATTTT. Its translation is CASSLQGRENTIYF.

The sample holds one count of this clone. V gene TRBV19 combines with J gene TRBJ1-1; no firm D call. Germline CDR1 is LNHDA and CDR2 is SQIVND (reference sequence). V was shortened by 4 bases and J by 0 bases, with 18 bases between the two germline ends. The CDR3 spans 17 residues. CDR3 nucleotides: TGTGCCAGTAGTACACCCTCGTTCGACTGGCTGAACACTGAAGCTTTCTTT. Protein sequence: CASSTPSFDWLNTEAFF.

The rearrangement joins TRBV18 to TRBJ2-3, with 13 bases matching TRBD2. Germline V gene sequence: CDR1 KGHSH, CDR2 LQKENI. V shed 4 bases, J shed 6 bases, and the junction held 7 bases outside the gene matches. This CDR3 has 16 amino acids. The CDR3, as DNA: TGTGCCAGCTCACGGACTAGCGGGAGCGGGACGGATACGCAGTATTTT. This encodes CASSRTSGSGTDTQYF. Filled out from reference TRBV18 and TRBJ2-3, the complete variable domain reads NAGVMQNPRHLVRRRGQEARLRCSPMKGHSHVYWYRQLPEEGLKFMVYLQKENIIDESGMPKERFSAEFPKEGPSILRIQQVVRGDSAAYFCASSRTSGSGTDTQYFGPGTRLTVL.

The chain joins TRBV6-5 to TRBJ2-3, with D unclear. The CDR3 is made up of 13 amino acids. From germline, CDR1 is MNHEY and CDR2 SVGAGI. Trimming shortened V by 2 bases and J by 5 bases, and 8 bases separated the two germline ends. The chain's CDR3 is CASSYAGEDTQYF. The CDR3 region has the DNA TGTGCCAGCAGTTACGCTGGGGAAGATACGCAGTATTTT.

The V call is TRBV28, the J call TRBJ2-5; the D gene is possibly TRBD1 (5 bases). With 7 bases removed from V and 7 bases from J, the gap between germline ends came to 16 bases. The length of the CDR3 is 13 residues. The germline V gene encodes CDR1 MDHEN and CDR2 SYDVKM. CDR3 sequence (DNA): TGTGCCAGCAATTCCCCAGGGTATCGGACCCAGTACTTC. Encoded protein: CASNSPGYRTQYF.

This clone appeared a few times. J is TRBJ2-1 and V is TRBV15; D uncertain. This CDR3 is built from 14 residues. Per germline, CDR1 LNHNV and CDR2 YYDKDF (reference sequence). V was trimmed by 8 bases and J by 6 bases, leaving 17 bases between them. CDR3 protein: CATLAGGKVNEQFF. The CDR3 bases are TGTGCCACCTTAGCAGGCGGAAAGGTCAATGAGCAGTTCTTC.

The CDR3: CASSPREGTGNQPQHF. CDR3 nucleotides: TGTGCCAGCTCACCACGTGAGGGGACAGGCAATCAGCCCCAGCATTTT. V is TRBV18 and J is TRBJ1-5; TRBD1 agrees at 7 bases. From germline, CDR1 is KGHSH and CDR2 LQKENI. The CDR3 is made up of 16 amino acids. V lost 1 base and J lost 2; bases outside the gene matches: 5.

The rearrangement links TRBV27 to TRBJ1-4; TRBD1 is a possible D gene (5 bases). There are 15 residues in the CDR3. The germline CDR1 and CDR2 sequences are MNHEY and SMNVEV (reference sequence). Trimming left V 6 bases short and J 4 bases short, with 15 bases between. The CDR3 region has the DNA TGTGCCAGCAGCCTCCGGAGGGGCTTTAATGAAAAACTGTTTTTT. Protein sequence: CASSLRRGFNEKLFF.

This chain links TRBV5-1 with TRBJ2-3; 16 bases fit TRBD2. Germline V gene sequence: CDR1 SGHRS, CDR2 YFSETQ. With V trimmed by 4 bases and J by 1 base, 3 bases remained unmatched. The CDR3 has 17 residues. The CDR3 bases are TGCGCCAGCAGCACCGGGACTAGCGGGAGGGGCACAGATACGCAGTATTTT. As protein: CASSTGTSGRGTDTQYF.

This clone was counted only a few times. This chain links TRBV5-1 with TRBJ1-2; D uncertain. V was cut by 3 bases and J by 4 bases, with 7 bases left in between. From germline, CDR1 is SGHRS and CDR2 YFSETQ. The CDR3 sequence is 12 residues long. CDR3 sequence reads: CASSSFGYGYTF. The DNA for the CDR3 is TGCGCCAGCAGCTCTTTCGGCTATGGCTACACCTTC.